Shown below are 4 T cell receptor delta chains from a single sample sequenced in a study of Vδ1+ human thymocytes. General study points: In the thymus, TRG and TRD repertoires looked highly polyclonal with Gaussian CDR3 lengths.

Extracted RNA was reverse transcribed into cDNA. CDR3 amplicons came from multiplex PCR with pooled V-gene forward and constant-region reverse primers. TCRdb fed the multiplex PCR reads into CATT to redo clone calling. Seen here are 50,000 to 75,000 delta-chain clones, approximately 16% observed once, and the top ten hold 0.3% to 0.5%. No antigens are known for them. The sample consisted of Vdelta1+ gamma-delta thymocytes from the thymus. Subset described: FACS-sorted CD3+ TCRalphabeta- TCRVdelta1+ TCRVdelta2- thymocytes. These receptors came from a girl under three years old who had congenital heart surgery.

V gene TRDV1 combines with J gene TRDJ1; TRDD3 matches 11 bases. V lost 1 base and J lost 0; bases outside the gene matches: 28. The CDR3 has 25 amino acids. The germline CDR1 and CDR2 sequences are TSWWSYY and QGS. The CDR3 DNA follows: TGTGCTCTTGGGGAACACCCCCAGGATTGGGTGAAATCTGGGGGATACAAGAAGTACACCGATAAACTCATCTTT. This sequence encodes CALGEHPQDWVKSGGYKKYTDKLIF.

The chain combines TRDV1 with TRDJ1; tentative D call: TRDD2 (6 bases). The germline V gene encodes CDR1 TSWWSYY and CDR2 QGS. The V end lost 0 bases, the J end lost 3 bases, and 29 bases lay between the germline ends. The length of the CDR3 is 21 residues. The chain's CDR3 is CALGELSVGRLPFDLADKLIF. CDR3 bases: TGTGCTCTTGGGGAACTTAGTGTGGGGCGCCTTCCCTTCGATCTGGCCGATAAACTCATCTTT.

There are a few counts of this clone. This chain links TRDV2 with TRDJ2, with TRDD3 identical over 9 bases. This CDR3 region has 18 residues. Trimming removed 3 bases from V and 2 bases from J; junction bases left unmatched: 12. Germline V CDR1 and CDR2: GEAIGNYY, EKD. The CDR3 here is CACDFLTGGRPLTAQLFF. The CDR3 DNA reads TGTGCCTGTGACTTTCTAACTGGGGGAAGACCCTTGACAGCACAACTCTTCTTT.

This clone has just a few counts. The V and J genes are TRDV1 and TRDJ1; possibly TRDD3 for D (5 bases). V was clipped by 2 bases and J by 3 bases, with 16 bases between them. Germline CDR1 is TSWWSYY and CDR2 is QGS. The CDR3 sequence is 16 residues long. CDR3 loop: CALGECKGDTSDKLIF. CDR3 DNA: TGTGCTCTTGGGGAATGTAAAGGCGATACCTCCGATAAACTCATCTTT.